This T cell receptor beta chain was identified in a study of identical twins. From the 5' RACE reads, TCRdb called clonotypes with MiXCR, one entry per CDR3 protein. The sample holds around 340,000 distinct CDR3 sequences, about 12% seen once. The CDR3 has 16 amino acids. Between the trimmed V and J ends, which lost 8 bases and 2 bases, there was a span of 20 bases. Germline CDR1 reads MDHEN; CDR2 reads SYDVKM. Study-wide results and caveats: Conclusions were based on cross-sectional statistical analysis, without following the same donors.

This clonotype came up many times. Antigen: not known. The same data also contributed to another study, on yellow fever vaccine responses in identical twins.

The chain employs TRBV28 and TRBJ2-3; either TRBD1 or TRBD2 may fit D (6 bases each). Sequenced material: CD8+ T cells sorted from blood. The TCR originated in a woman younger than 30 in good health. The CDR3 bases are TGTGCCAGCTCCTTGCTGGGGGGCCCCAACACAGATACGCAGTATTTT. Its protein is CASSLLGGPNTDTQYF.